The 10 T cell receptor beta chains below all came from one sample that was sequenced in a study of T cells after yellow fever vaccination. MiXCR, applied by TCRdb to the 5' RACE reads, yields one record per CDR3 protein. The table has 200,000 to 300,000 distinct CDR3 sequences, 10% to 15% seen once. Sequences were derived from CD4+ T cells sorted from PBMCs, sampled 45 days after the yellow fever booster vaccination. These receptor sequences come from a man aged 30 to 45 who received the YFV17D yellow fever vaccine.

V gene TRBV7-2 combines with J gene TRBJ1-5; D is uncertain. The CDR3 loop spans 13 amino acids. Germline-derived CDR1 and CDR2 are SGHTA and FQGNSA. V was pared by 2 bases and J by 7 bases, with 9 bases between. CDR3 coding DNA: TGTGCCAGCAGCTTATGGAAGGACCAGCCCCAGCATTTT. Translating it yields CASSLWKDQPQHF.

V and J are TRBV7-9 and TRBJ2-7, with TRBD2 as a possible D gene (5 bases). V was clipped by 5 bases and J by 0 bases, with 14 bases between them. This CDR3 comprises 15 residues. Germline assignment: CDR1 SEHNR and CDR2 FQNEAQ (reference sequence). CDR3: CASSRMGANSYEQYF. The CDR3 coding sequence is TGTGCCAGCAGCCGAATGGGAGCTAACTCCTACGAGCAGTACTTC.

This clonotype was seen a few times. CDR3 DNA: TGCAGTGCTAGCGGGGACAGCTCCTACAATGAGCAGTTCTTC. This encodes CSASGDSSYNEQFF. This chain joins TRBV20-1 and TRBJ2-1; 7 bases match TRBD1. This CDR3 contains 14 residues. Germline loops: CDR1 DFQATT, CDR2 SNEGSKA (reference sequence). V trimming: 3 bases; J trimming: 0 bases; junction bases outside the gene matches: 2.

This sequence joins TRBV12-3 or TRBV12-4 and TRBJ2-2; TRBD2 might be the D (5 bases). V was shortened by 6 bases and J by 8 bases, with 13 bases between the two germline ends. There are 13 residues in the CDR3. DNA for the CDR3: TGTGCCAGCAGACCAACAACGGGAGGGGAGCTGTTTTTT. Translated: CASRPTTGGELFF.

This clonotype was picked up a small number of times. This sequence joins TRBV20-1 and TRBJ1-5; D gene uncertain. V dropped 5 bases and J dropped 7 bases, with 6 bases sitting between them. Germline V gene data show CDR1 as DFQATT and CDR2 as SNEGSKA (reference sequence). This CDR3 has 10 amino acids. The CDR3 coding sequence is TGCAGTGCTGGTAGACAGCCCCAGCATTTT. Translating it yields CSAGRQPQHF.

The V call is TRBV5-1, the J call TRBJ1-2; maybe TRBD1 (5 bases). Trimming cost V 2 bases and J 1 base, with 18 bases left between them. CDR3 length equals 17 residues. Germline V gene sequence: CDR1 SGHRS, CDR2 YFSETQ. As DNA, the CDR3 is TGCGCCAGCAGCTTTGGAAGGAGGGACGATCTTAACTATGGCTACACCTTC. Protein sequence: CASSFGRRDDLNYGYTF.

This clonotype was picked up a small number of times. J is TRBJ2-1 and V is TRBV5-1; maybe TRBD2 (5 bases). This CDR3 is 12 amino acids long. Trimming left V 2 bases short and J 12 bases short, with 12 bases between. Germline lookup yields CDR1 SGHRS and CDR2 YFSETQ. CDR3 protein: CASSFLFGVQFF. DNA for the CDR3: TGCGCCAGCAGCTTCCTATTCGGGGTGCAGTTCTTC.

The chain recombines TRBV4-3 with TRBJ2-7; D is possibly TRBD2 (6 bases). Trimming took 2 bases from V and 3 from J, leaving 14 bases between them. The CDR3 runs to 15 residues. In germline, CDR1 is LGHNA, CDR2 YSLEER. CDR3 sequence (DNA): TGCGCCAGCAGCCAATCCGGGAGCGGGCTCTACGAGCAGTACTTC. This sequence encodes CASSQSGSGLYEQYF.

In this sample, this clonotype turned up a few times. This chain joins TRBV29-1 and TRBJ1-2, with D possibly being TRBD1 (6 bases). V shed 7 bases and J shed 7 bases, with 16 bases lying between them. This CDR3 spans 12 amino acids. Per germline, CDR1 SQVTM and CDR2 ANQGSEA. The CDR3 sequence: CSETQGTAGYTF. The CDR3 nucleotides read TGCAGCGAAACACAGGGTACCGCTGGCTACACCTTC.

This clonotype was counted only a few times. The chain couples TRBV2 to TRBJ2-5; no definite D call. V shed 9 bases and J shed 4 bases, with 15 bases lying between them. The CDR3 contains 13 residues. Germline V gene sequence: CDR1 SNHLY, CDR2 FYNNEI. DNA of the CDR3: TGTGCCAGTCTGCTAGACGCTTTAGAGACCCAGTACTTC. Translating it yields CASLLDALETQYF.